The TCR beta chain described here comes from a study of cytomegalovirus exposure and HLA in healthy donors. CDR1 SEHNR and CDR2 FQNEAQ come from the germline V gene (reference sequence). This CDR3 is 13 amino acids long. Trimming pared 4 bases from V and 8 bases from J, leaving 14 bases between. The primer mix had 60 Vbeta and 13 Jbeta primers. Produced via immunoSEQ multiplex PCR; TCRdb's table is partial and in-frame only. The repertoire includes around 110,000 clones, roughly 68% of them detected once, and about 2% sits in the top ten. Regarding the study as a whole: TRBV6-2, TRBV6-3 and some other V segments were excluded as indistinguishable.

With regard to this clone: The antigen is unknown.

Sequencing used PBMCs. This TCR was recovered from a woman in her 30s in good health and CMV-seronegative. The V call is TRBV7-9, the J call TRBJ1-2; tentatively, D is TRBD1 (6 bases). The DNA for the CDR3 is TGTGCCAGCAGCTATACAGGGTTGGGCGGCTACACCTTC. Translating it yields CASSYTGLGGYTF.